The 27 T cell receptor beta chains below come from one sample, sequenced in a study of OX40 agonist ivuxolimab in advanced cancers. The protocol was immunoSEQ multiplex PCR, while the TCRdb copy is restricted to in-frame clones and leaves out a portion. The sample lists around 70,000 clones, approximately 80% occurring once. The material sequenced was CD4+ or CD8+ T cells sorted from blood, taken in a trial of the OX40 agonist ivuxolimab. Receptors originate from an adult with an advanced solid tumor such as melanoma, head and neck, liver or kidney cancer.

The CDR3 sequence is CASSVGDGPYEQYF. Written as DNA, the CDR3 is TGTGCCAGCAGTGTGGGGGACGGGCCCTACGAGCAGTACTTC. V is TRBV2 and J is TRBJ2-7; the D gene could be TRBD1 or TRBD2 (5 bases each). Germline V gene data show CDR1 as SNHLY and CDR2 as FYNNEI. The CDR3 runs 14 residues. The ends were cut back, 4 bases at V and 2 bases at J, with 12 bases in the middle.

This chain uses TRBV9 with TRBJ2-1; 14 bases agree with TRBD2. With 3 bases clipped from V and 9 bases from J, the junction kept 11 bases outside the gene matches. Looked up from germline, CDR1 is SGDLS and CDR2 is YYNGEE. The CDR3 sequence is 17 residues long. CDR3 nucleotides: TGTGCCAGCAGCGCGATATTATGGACTAGCGGGAGGTCTGAGCAGTTCTTC. Translated: CASSAILWTSGRSEQFF.

CDR3 sequence reads: CASSLAASGRGNEQFF. The DNA of the CDR3 is TGTGCCAGCAGCTTAGCGGCTAGCGGGAGAGGGAATGAGCAGTTCTTC. The chain employs TRBV7-8 and TRBJ2-1; 10 bases match TRBD2. The J segment lost 7 bases and the V segment lost 0 bases, leaving 6 bases of the junction unmatched. CDR3 length: 16 residues. CDR1 and CDR2 (germline): SGHVS, FQNEAQ.

The chain combines TRBV2 with TRBJ1-1; D unresolved. Germline CDR1 and CDR2: SNHLY and FYNNEI. CDR3 length: 15 amino acids. Trimming took 2 bases from V and 4 from J, leaving 14 bases between them. The CDR3 DNA follows: TGTGCCAGCAGTGAAACCCGCTCGTGGGGCACTGAAGCTTTCTTT. It yields the protein CASSETRSWGTEAFF.

This chain joins TRBV19 and TRBJ1-1; TRBD1 is a possible D gene (5 bases). This CDR3 comprises 15 residues. Germline CDR1 LNHDA, CDR2 SQIVND (reference sequence). Trimming pared 6 bases from V and 1 base from J, leaving 15 bases between. CDR3 sequence (DNA): TGTGCCAGTAGACCGGAAGCAGGGACGAACACTGAAGCTTTCTTT. This codes for CASRPEAGTNTEAFF.

V usage is TRBV6-5 and J usage is TRBJ2-3, with 7 bases lining up with TRBD2. Germline lookup yields CDR1 MNHEY and CDR2 SVGAGI. CDR3 length: 14 amino acids. J lost 2 bases, V lost 6 bases, and 5 bases had no gene match. The CDR3 sequence: CASSPGRDTDTQYF. The CDR3 DNA is TGTGCCAGCAGCCCGGGGAGGGACACAGATACGCAGTATTTT.

This clone appeared a few times. The chain joins TRBV6-6 to TRBJ2-7; 10 bases match TRBD2. Per the germline V gene, CDR1 is MNHNY and CDR2 is SVGAGI (reference sequence). The CDR3 length is 14 residues. V was clipped by 4 bases and J by 4 bases; unmatched bases: 4. In DNA form, the CDR3 reads TGTGCCAGCAGTTCCGGGACTAGCGCTTACGAGCAGTACTTC. Translated: CASSSGTSAYEQYF.

V and J are TRBV19 and TRBJ1-5; TRBD1 is a possible D gene (5 bases). Germline V lookup: CDR1 LNHDA, CDR2 SQIVND (reference sequence). The CDR3 extends over 15 amino acids. The V end lost 3 bases, the J end lost 2 bases, and 11 bases lay between the germline ends. The CDR3, as DNA: TGTGCCAGTAGTATGATTGGGGCGGGCAATCAGCCCCAGCATTTT. Translating it yields CASSMIGAGNQPQHF.

This clone has more than one count but fewer than ten. Here the CDR3 reads CASSPGRSNGYTF. CDR3 nucleotide sequence: TGTGCCAGCAGTCCTGGGCGGTCAAATGGCTACACCTTC. The V gene is TRBV7-9, the J gene TRBJ1-2; D remains ambiguous. This CDR3 region has 13 residues. V shed 6 bases and J shed 6 bases, with 14 bases lying between them. Germline CDR1 reads SEHNR; CDR2 reads FQNEAQ (reference sequence).

The chain joins TRBV28 to TRBJ2-3; 9 bases fit TRBD2. Germline loops: CDR1 MDHEN, CDR2 SYDVKM. This CDR3 has 19 residues. With V trimmed by 7 bases and J by 4 bases, 21 bases remained unmatched. The CDR3 is CASTPGGAGGLVRSDTQYF. CDR3 nucleotide sequence: TGTGCCAGCACTCCTGGTGGGGCGGGGGGGCTGGTTCGATCAGATACGCAGTATTTT.

The chain's CDR3 is CASSWTSGRAQETQYF. The DNA for the CDR3 is TGTGCCAGCAGCTGGACTAGCGGGAGGGCCCAAGAGACCCAGTACTTC. The chain recombines TRBV11-1 with TRBJ2-5; TRBD2 agrees at 15 bases. This CDR3 comprises 16 residues. V lost 4 bases to trimming and J lost 1 base; unmatched junction nucleotides: 1. The V gene's germline CDR1 is SGHAT and CDR2 FQDESV (reference sequence).

The chain couples TRBV9 to TRBJ2-1, with D perhaps TRBD1 (6 bases). Germline V lookup: CDR1 SGDLS, CDR2 YYNGEE. Deletions cut 6 bases from V and 0 bases from J, with 13 bases between. The CDR3 spans 15 residues. This CDR3 reads CASTRTGSSYNEQFF. As DNA, the CDR3 is TGTGCCAGCACCCGAACAGGGAGCTCCTACAATGAGCAGTTCTTC.

The chain recombines TRBV28 with TRBJ2-7; a weak D match, TRBD2 (5 bases). The CDR3 contains 14 residues. Germline CDR1 and CDR2: MDHEN and SYDVKM. V was pared by 5 bases and J by 3 bases, with 14 bases between. CDR3 sequence reads: CASSPPAGSYEQYF. Here the CDR3 DNA reads TGTGCCAGCAGTCCCCCTGCGGGCAGCTACGAGCAGTACTTC.

The chain is built from TRBV27 and TRBJ2-2; TRBD2 matches 14 bases. Germline CDR1 is MNHEY and CDR2 is SMNVEV (reference sequence). The CDR3 spans 16 residues. With 3 bases clipped from V and 6 bases from J, the junction kept 3 bases outside the gene matches. CDR3 protein: CASSLGLAGVSGELFF. The CDR3 DNA reads TGTGCCAGCAGTTTGGGACTAGCGGGAGTATCCGGGGAGCTGTTTTTT.

This chain links TRBV5-1 with TRBJ2-7, with a tentative D call TRBD2 (6 bases). This CDR3 comprises 12 residues. V was pared by 4 bases and J by 3 bases, with 8 bases between. The germline gives CDR1 SGHRS, CDR2 YFSETQ. DNA for the CDR3: TGCGCCAGCAGCCGGGACTTCTACGAGCAGTACTTC. It codes for CASSRDFYEQYF.

The V call is TRBV2, the J call TRBJ1-1; 9 bases map to TRBD1. V was clipped by 7 bases and J by 4 bases; unmatched bases: 4. CDR1 and CDR2 from the germline V gene are SNHLY and FYNNEI. This CDR3 comprises 13 residues. CDR3 amino acids: CASNPGQGTEAFF. CDR3 DNA sequence: TGTGCCAGCAACCCGGGACAGGGCACTGAAGCTTTCTTT.

The rearrangement uses TRBV7-9 and TRBJ1-5, with 7 bases that match TRBD1. The junction had 9 bases not matched to a gene; V was cut back by 2 bases and J by 2 bases. The CDR3 is 17 residues long. Germline CDR1 is SEHNR and CDR2 is FQNEAQ (reference sequence). The CDR3 DNA reads TGTGCCAGCAGCTTATACAGGGGTGGATATGGCAATCAGCCCCAGCATTTT. Protein: CASSLYRGGYGNQPQHF.

This chain uses TRBV5-1 with TRBJ2-2, with a tentative D call TRBD2 (7 bases). V lost 0 bases and J lost 6, with 12 bases in between. CDR3 length: 15 amino acids. Germline V gives CDR1 SGHRS, CDR2 YFSETQ. The DNA of the CDR3 is TGCGCCAGCAGCTTGGTTGGGGGGGCGGCCGGGGAGCTGTTTTTT. It encodes CASSLVGGAAGELFF.

This clone is labeled medium-sized (0.01 to 0.1%). This chain uses TRBV2 with TRBJ2-7; 7 bases fit TRBD2. CDR3 length equals 16 residues. Trimming cost V 3 bases and J 3 bases; bases outside gene matches: 11. CDR1 SNHLY and CDR2 FYNNEI come from the germline V gene. CDR3 protein: CASSDNERGNLYEQYF. The CDR3 DNA follows: TGTGCCAGCAGTGATAACGAGCGGGGCAACCTCTACGAGCAGTACTTC.

CDR3 region: CASSLSSGLAYEQYF. As DNA, the CDR3 is TGTGCCAGCAGTTTATCTAGCGGGCTAGCCTACGAGCAGTACTTC. The V and J genes are TRBV28 and TRBJ2-7; TRBD2 matches 8 bases. The CDR3 is made up of 15 amino acids. V shed 1 base, J shed 2 bases, and the junction held 4 bases outside the gene matches. The germline V gene has CDR1 MDHEN and CDR2 SYDVKM. The whole variable domain, remainder taken from reference TRBV28 and TRBJ2-7, is DVKVTQSSRYLVKRTGEKVFLECVQDMDHENMFWYRQDPGLGLRLIYFSYDVKMKEKGDIPEGYSVSREKKERFSLILESASTNQTSMYLCASSLSSGLAYEQYFGPGTRLTVT.

The V gene is TRBV5-1, the J gene TRBJ1-4; possibly TRBD1 for D (6 bases). The CDR3 covers 15 residues. The germline V and J ends were trimmed by 0 bases and 8 bases, with 14 bases remaining between them. CDR1 and CDR2 from the germline V gene are SGHRS and YFSETQ. CDR3 DNA sequence: TGCGCCAGCAGCTTGGGTTGGGGGCGCGAGGAAAAACTGTTTTTT. It translates to CASSLGWGREEKLFF.

This sequence joins TRBV18 and TRBJ1-1; D ambiguous. V shed 1 base and J shed 0 bases, with 6 bases lying between them. This CDR3 spans 14 amino acids. Germline CDR1 reads KGHSH; CDR2 reads LQKENI. CDR3 bases: TGTGCCAGCTCACCACGGGGTTTGAACACTGAAGCTTTCTTT. Amino acids: CASSPRGLNTEAFF.

The chain couples TRBV11-2 to TRBJ2-7, with D perhaps TRBD1 (5 bases). The germline CDR1 and CDR2 sequences are SGHAT and FQNNGV. The V gene lost 5 bases and the J gene lost 3 bases, with 11 bases spanning the gap. This CDR3 region has 13 residues. CDR3 protein: CASSRTGSYEQYF. CDR3 coding DNA: TGTGCCAGCAGCCGTACAGGAAGCTACGAGCAGTACTTC.

This chain connects TRBV11-1 to TRBJ2-5; 8 bases are shared with TRBD1. The DNA end is more similar to TRBJ2-7, so the J call may be wrong. Germline CDR1 and CDR2: SGHAT and FQDESV (reference sequence). The CDR3 extends over 15 amino acids. The CDR3 here is CASSLAGRGRYEQYF. CDR3 DNA: TGTGCCAGCAGCTTAGCCGGCAGGGGGCGATACGAGCAGTACTTC.

This clone was seen just once. This chain joins TRBV7-3 and TRBJ2-7; 8 positions match TRBD2. Germline V lookup: CDR1 SGHTA, CDR2 FQGTGA. The trim removed 5 bases at V and 0 bases at J, leaving 3 bases unmatched. The CDR3 consists of 14 residues. CDR3 in amino acids: CASSLGGGSYEQYF. DNA for the CDR3: TGTGCCAGCAGCCTCGGGGGGGGCTCCTACGAGCAGTACTTC.

This clone was seen a single time. The J gene is TRBJ1-2, the V gene TRBV2; D not resolved. The germline V gene has CDR1 SNHLY and CDR2 FYNNEI. The CDR3 covers 11 residues. Trimming shortened V by 4 bases and J by 8 bases, and 8 bases separated the two germline ends. In DNA form, the CDR3 reads TGTGCCAGCAGTGTATTACGGGGCTACACCTTC. It encodes CASSVLRGYTF.

The rearrangement uses TRBV7-3 and TRBJ2-3; no definite D call. CDR1 is SGHTA and CDR2 is FQGTGA in the germline V gene. Trimming left V 2 bases short and J 2 bases short, with 11 bases between. This CDR3 is 15 amino acids long. The DNA for the CDR3 is TGTGCCAGCAGCTTAGGCCTTCACAACACAGATACGCAGTATTTT. Residues: CASSLGLHNTDTQYF.